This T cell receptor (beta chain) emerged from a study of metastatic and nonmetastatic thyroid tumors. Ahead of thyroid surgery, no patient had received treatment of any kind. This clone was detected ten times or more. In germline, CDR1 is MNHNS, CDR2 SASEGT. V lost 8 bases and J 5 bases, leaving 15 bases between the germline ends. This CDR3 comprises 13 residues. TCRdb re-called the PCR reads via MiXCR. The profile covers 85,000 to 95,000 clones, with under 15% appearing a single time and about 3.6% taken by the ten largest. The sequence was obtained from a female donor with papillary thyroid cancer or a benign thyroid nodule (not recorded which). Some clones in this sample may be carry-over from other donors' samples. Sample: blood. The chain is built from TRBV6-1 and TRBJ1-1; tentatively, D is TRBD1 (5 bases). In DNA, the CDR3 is TGTGCCAGCCGGATGGGGGTCTGGACTGAAGCTTTCTTT. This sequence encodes CASRMGVWTEAFF.